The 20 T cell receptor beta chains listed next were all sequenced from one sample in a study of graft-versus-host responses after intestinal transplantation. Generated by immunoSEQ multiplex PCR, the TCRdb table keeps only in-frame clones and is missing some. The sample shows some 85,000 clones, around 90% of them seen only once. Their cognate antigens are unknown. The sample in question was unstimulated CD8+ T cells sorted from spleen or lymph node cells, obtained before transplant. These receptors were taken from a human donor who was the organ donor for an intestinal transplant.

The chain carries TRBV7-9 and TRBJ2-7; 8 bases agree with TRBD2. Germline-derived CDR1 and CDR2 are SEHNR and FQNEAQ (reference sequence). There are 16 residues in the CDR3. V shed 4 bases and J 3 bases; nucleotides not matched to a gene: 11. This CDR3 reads CASSSRALAGRYEQYF. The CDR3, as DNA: TGTGCCAGCAGCTCAAGAGCTTTAGCGGGGCGCTACGAGCAGTACTTC.

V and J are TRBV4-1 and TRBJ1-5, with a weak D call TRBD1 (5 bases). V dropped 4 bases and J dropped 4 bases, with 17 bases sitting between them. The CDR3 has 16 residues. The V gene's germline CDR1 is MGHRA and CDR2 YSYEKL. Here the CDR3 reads CASSLYPGGGNQPQHF. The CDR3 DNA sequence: TGCGCCAGCAGCCTGTACCCGGGGGGTGGGAATCAGCCCCAGCATTTT.

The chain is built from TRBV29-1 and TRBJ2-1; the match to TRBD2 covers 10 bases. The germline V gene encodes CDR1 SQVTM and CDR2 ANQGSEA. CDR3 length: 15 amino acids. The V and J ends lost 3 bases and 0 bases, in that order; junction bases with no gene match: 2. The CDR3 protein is CSVDGLADSYNEQFF. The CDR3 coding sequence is TGCAGCGTTGACGGACTAGCGGACTCCTACAATGAGCAGTTCTTC.

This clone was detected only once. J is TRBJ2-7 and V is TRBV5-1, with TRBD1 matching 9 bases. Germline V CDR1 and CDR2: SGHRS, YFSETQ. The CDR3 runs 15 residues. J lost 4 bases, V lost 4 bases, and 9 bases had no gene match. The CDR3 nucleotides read TGCGCCAGCAGCGAAGAGCCGGGACAGGGATACGAGCAGTACTTC. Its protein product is CASSEEPGQGYEQYF.

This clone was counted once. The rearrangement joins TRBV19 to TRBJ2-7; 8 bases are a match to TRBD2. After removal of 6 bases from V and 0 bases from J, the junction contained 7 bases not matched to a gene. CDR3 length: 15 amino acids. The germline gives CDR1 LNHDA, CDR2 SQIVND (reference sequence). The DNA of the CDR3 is TGTGCCAGTAGCTTGACTAGCGAGAACTCCTACGAGCAGTACTTC. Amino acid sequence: CASSLTSENSYEQYF.

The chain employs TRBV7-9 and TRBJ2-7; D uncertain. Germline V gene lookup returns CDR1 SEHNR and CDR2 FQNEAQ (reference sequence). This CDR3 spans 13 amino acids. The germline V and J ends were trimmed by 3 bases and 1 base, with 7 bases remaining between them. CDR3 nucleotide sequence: TGTGCCAGCAGCTTTTACAGATCCTACGAGCAGTACTTC. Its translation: CASSFYRSYEQYF.

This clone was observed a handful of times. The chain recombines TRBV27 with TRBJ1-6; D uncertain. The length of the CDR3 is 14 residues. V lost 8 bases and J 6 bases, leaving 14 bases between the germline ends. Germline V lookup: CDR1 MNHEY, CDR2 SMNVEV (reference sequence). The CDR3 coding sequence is TGTGCCAGCTTAAGAAAGGGAGTTAATTCACCCCTCCACTTT. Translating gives CASLRKGVNSPLHF.

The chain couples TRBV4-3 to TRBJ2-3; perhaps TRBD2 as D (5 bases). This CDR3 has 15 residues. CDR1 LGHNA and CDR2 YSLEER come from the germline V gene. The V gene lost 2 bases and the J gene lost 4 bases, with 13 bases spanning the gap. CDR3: CASSQTLVEADTQYF. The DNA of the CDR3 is TGCGCCAGCAGCCAAACTCTCGTGGAGGCAGATACGCAGTATTTT.

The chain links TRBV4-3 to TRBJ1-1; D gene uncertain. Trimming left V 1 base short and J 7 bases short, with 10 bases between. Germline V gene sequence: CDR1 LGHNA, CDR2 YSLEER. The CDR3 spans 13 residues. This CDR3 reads CASSQGLQLEAFF. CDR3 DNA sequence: TGCGCCAGCAGCCAAGGCCTACAGCTTGAAGCTTTCTTT.

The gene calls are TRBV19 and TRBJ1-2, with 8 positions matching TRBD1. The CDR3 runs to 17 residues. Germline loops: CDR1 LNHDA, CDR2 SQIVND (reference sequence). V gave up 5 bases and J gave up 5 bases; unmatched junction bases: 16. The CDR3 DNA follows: TGTGCCAGTAGTCATATCTCCTCTAAGGGGACAGGATATGGCTACACCTTC. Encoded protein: CASSHISSKGTGYGYTF.

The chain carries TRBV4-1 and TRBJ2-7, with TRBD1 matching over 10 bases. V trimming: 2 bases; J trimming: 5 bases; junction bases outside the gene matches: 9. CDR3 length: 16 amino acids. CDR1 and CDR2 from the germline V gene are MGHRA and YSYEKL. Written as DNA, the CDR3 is TGCGCCAGCAGCCAAACCCGGACAGGGGGTAGCGACGAGCAGTACTTC. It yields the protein CASSQTRTGGSDEQYF.

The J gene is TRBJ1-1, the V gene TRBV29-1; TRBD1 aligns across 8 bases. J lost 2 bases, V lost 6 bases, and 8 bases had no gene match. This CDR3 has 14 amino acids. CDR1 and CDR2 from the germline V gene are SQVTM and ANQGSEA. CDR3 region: CSVERQGPNTEAFF. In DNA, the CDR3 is TGCAGCGTAGAGCGACAGGGGCCAAACACTGAAGCTTTCTTT.

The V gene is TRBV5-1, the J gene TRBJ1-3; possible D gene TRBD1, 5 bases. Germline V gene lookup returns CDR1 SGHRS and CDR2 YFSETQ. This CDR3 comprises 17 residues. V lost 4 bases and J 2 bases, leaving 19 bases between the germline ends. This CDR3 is CASSNHRWGETGNTIYF. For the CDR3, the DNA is TGCGCCAGCAGCAACCACCGCTGGGGGGAAACTGGAAACACCATATATTTT.

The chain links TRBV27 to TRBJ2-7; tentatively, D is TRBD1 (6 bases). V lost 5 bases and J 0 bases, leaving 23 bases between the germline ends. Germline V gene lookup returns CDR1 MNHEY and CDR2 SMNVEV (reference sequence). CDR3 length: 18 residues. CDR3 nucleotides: TGTGCCAGCAGTCTTACAGGGCCTTTCACACCGAGCTCCTACGAGCAGTACTTC. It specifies CASSLTGPFTPSSYEQYF.

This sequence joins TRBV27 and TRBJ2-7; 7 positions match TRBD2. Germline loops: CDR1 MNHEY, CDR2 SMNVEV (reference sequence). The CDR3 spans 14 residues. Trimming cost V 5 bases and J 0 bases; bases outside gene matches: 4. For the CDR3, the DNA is TGTGCCAGCAGTGCCGGGGGGAGCTCCTACGAGCAGTACTTC. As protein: CASSAGGSSYEQYF.

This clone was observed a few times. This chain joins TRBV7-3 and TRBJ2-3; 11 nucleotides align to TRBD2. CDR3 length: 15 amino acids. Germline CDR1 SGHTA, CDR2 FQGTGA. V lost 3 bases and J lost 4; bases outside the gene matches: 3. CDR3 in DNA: TGTGCCAGCAGCTTTGGGACTAGCGGCTCAGATACGCAGTATTTT. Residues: CASSFGTSGSDTQYF.

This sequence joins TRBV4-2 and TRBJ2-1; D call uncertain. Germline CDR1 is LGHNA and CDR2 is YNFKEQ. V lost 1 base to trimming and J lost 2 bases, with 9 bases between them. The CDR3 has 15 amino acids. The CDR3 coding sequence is TGTGCCAGCAGCCAAGGCTCAGGAACCTACAATGAGCAGTTCTTC. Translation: CASSQGSGTYNEQFF.

The CDR3 nucleotides read TGCGCCAGCAGCTTGCTCTCTAGCGGGGAAGCCTTAGGCGAGCAGTACTTC. Protein product: CASSLLSSGEALGEQYF. The chain links TRBV5-1 to TRBJ2-7; 9 bases match TRBD2. Germline lookup yields CDR1 SGHRS and CDR2 YFSETQ. CDR3 length: 17 amino acids. With 1 base clipped from V and 6 bases from J, the junction kept 14 bases outside the gene matches. The full variable domain, with the rest looked up from reference TRBV5-1 and TRBJ2-7, is KAGVTQTPRYLIKTRGQQVTLSCSPISGHRSVSWYQQTPGQGLQFLFEYFSETQRNKGNFPGRFSGRQFSNSRSEMNVSTLELGDSALYLCASSLLSSGEALGEQYFGPGTRLTVT.

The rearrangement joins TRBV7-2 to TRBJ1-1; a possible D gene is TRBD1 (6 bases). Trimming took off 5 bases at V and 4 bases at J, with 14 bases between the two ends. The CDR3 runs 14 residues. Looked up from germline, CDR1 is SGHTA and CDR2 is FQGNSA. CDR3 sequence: CASSPQRGATEAFF. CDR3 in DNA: TGTGCCAGCAGCCCCCAGCGGGGGGCCACTGAAGCTTTCTTT.

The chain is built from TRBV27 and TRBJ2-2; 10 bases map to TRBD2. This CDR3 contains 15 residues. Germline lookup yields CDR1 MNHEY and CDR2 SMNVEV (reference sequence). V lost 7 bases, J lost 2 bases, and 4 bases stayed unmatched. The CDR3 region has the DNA TGTGCCAGCAAAGAGCGGGGGGGCAACACCGGGGAGCTGTTTTTT. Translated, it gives CASKERGGNTGELFF.